The 2 T cell receptor beta chains below all came from one sample that was sequenced in a study of shared clonotypes between healthy human individuals. Profiled with immunoSEQ multiplex PCR; TCRdb holds only in-frame clones, not every one. The data show over a million clones, with around 98.5% seen just once and roughly 0.35% held by the top ten. The sequencing sample was made of naive CD4+ T cells sorted from blood. Subset noted: CD45RA+ positively selected. The receptors were gathered from a man aged 30-40 years in good health.

The rearrangement uses TRBV7-3 and TRBJ2-1; the D gene is possibly TRBD2 (7 bases). Per germline, CDR1 SGHTA and CDR2 FQGTGA. This CDR3 contains 15 residues. V was cut by 7 bases and J by 2 bases, with 15 bases left in between. CDR3 nucleotide sequence: TGTGCCAGCAACCCGGGGGGCGGACCCTACAATGAGCAGTTCTTC. Amino acid sequence: CASNPGGGPYNEQFF.

This sequence joins TRBV4-3 and TRBJ2-7, with D perhaps matching TRBD1 or TRBD2 (5 bases each). Looked up from germline, CDR1 is LGHNA and CDR2 is YSLEER. The CDR3 contains 14 residues. Trimming removed 2 bases from V and 0 bases from J, with 8 bases in between. CDR3 in amino acids: CASSQWDASYEQYF. The CDR3 region has the DNA TGCGCCAGCAGCCAATGGGACGCCTCCTACGAGCAGTACTTC.